This TCR beta chain is from a study of blood T cell repertoires in COVID-19. Whole-study context: Sample material is recorded as cDNA or gDNA derived from T cells, B-cell-depleted T cells, or PBMCs.

This clone occurred a few times. Individuals drawn from approximately 26 US areas were roughly 18 to 95 years old. Here immunoSEQ multiplex PCR was the method, and the copy in TCRdb shows in-frame clones only, minus some. Altogether around 300,000 clones are present, approximately 92% being singletons, with the ten largest covering roughly 1.1%. The clonotype originates from a woman aged 30 to 39 who had recovered from COVID-19. Sequencing was performed on PBMCs or T cells enriched from blood (not recorded which).

Written as DNA, the CDR3 is TGTGCCAGCAGCCCACGGCGGGGGGACAGGGGTCAGGTTGTGCAGTATTTT. Its protein is CASSPRRGDRGQVVQYF. The chain couples TRBV7-6 to TRBJ2-3, with 10 positions matching TRBD1. The ends lost 5 bases at V and 11 bases at J; junction bases unmatched: 19. This CDR3 spans 17 amino acids. From germline, CDR1 is SGHVS and CDR2 FNYEAQ.